The entry below describes one T cell receptor (beta chain). The data were taken from a study of cytomegalovirus exposure and HLA in healthy donors. Amplification used 60 Vbeta primers and 13 Jbeta primers. Only in-frame clones appear in the TCRdb table, and some are missing; sequencing was by immunoSEQ multiplex PCR. Recorded for this sample: around 140,000 clones. This sequence originates from a woman between 45 and 60 years old in good health and CMV-seronegative. The sequenced material came from PBMCs.

CDR3 DNA: TGTGCCAGCAGCCAAGAAGTAATAGCGGGGGCCGGGGAGCTGTTTTTT. As protein: CASSQEVIAGAGELFF. This chain connects TRBV4-2 to TRBJ2-2; 9 nucleotides align to TRBD2. The CDR3 length is 16 residues. Germline V gives CDR1 LGHNA, CDR2 YNFKEQ. The V gene end was trimmed by 0 bases and the J gene end by 6 bases; junction bases not matched to a gene: 5.